This TCR beta chain emerged from a study of blood T cell repertoires in COVID-19. Study background: Donors in the United States, Italy and Spain gave samples during acute or convalescent COVID-19. From T cells, B-cell-depleted T cells, or PBMCs came the material, which was cDNA or gDNA.

The germline V gene has CDR1 MDHEN and CDR2 SYDVKM. This CDR3 spans 15 amino acids. Losses at the gene ends were 6 bases for V and 9 bases for J; bases not matched to a gene: 9. Which cohort a participant joined came from the clinical history participants gave. Source study methods: The authors estimated nucleated cell counts from reference gene primer amplification. Libraries were prepared by immunoSEQ multiplex PCR; TCRdb keeps only in-frame clonotypes and omits some of them. V and J calls and clone size are those listed in that table; D and trimming were worked out from the DNA. This table has 250,000 to 300,000 clones, 84% appearing once.

This TCR was recovered from a man aged 25 to 40 with acute COVID-19. V usage is TRBV28 and J usage is TRBJ1-6; 9 bases align to TRBD1. Sequenced input: PBMCs or T cells enriched from blood (not recorded which). The CDR3 bases are TGTGCCAGCAGGTTCCGGGACAGGGTTACTTCACCCCTCCACTTT. Its translation is CASRFRDRVTSPLHF.